These T cell receptor beta chains were read from a single sample in a study of blood T cells in healthy people across ages. TCRdb used MiXCR to reprocess the 5' RACE reads, holding one entry per CDR3 protein. Among about a million distinct CDR3 sequences listed, roughly 52% were seen once. The sequencing input was blood. The source is a young man in good health. CDR3s include the opening cysteine and the closing phenylalanine or tryptophan. The order of the fields is CDR3 DNA, CDR3 protein, D gene, J gene, V gene, clone size. A D gene is named only where the DNA matches it firmly. Size values are once, few and many counts, or a class for expanded clones, and some rows have none.

cdr3_nt: TGTGCCAGCAGCAAAAGCCCTCGGGACAGCAATCAGCCCCAGCATTTT
cdr3_aa: CASSKSPRDSNQPQHF
d_call: .
j_call: TRBJ1-5
v_call: TRBV21-1
clone_size: once

cdr3_nt: TGTGCCAGCAGCATCAGGGAAAGCACAGATACGCAGTATTTT
cdr3_aa: CASSIRESTDTQYF
d_call: .
j_call: TRBJ2-3
v_call: TRBV5-5
clone_size: .

cdr3_nt: TGCGCCAGCAGCCAGGGGGAAGGGAGGGGCAATGAGCAGTTCTTC
cdr3_aa: CASSQGEGRGNEQFF
d_call: TRBD2
j_call: TRBJ2-1
v_call: TRBV4-1
clone_size: once

cdr3_nt: TGCGCCAGCAGCTTGGCCGTGAGGAGTGAAGGAAAACTGTTTTTT
cdr3_aa: CASSLAVRSEGKLFF
d_call: .
j_call: TRBJ1-4
v_call: TRBV5-1
clone_size: .

cdr3_nt: TGTGCCAGCACCGTACAGGGGGCGCAGGACTATGGCTACACCTTC
cdr3_aa: CASTVQGAQDYGYTF
d_call: TRBD1
j_call: TRBJ1-2
v_call: TRBV12-3/TRBV12-4
clone_size: few

cdr3_nt: TGTGCCATCCGACAGGGGGGGTACAATGAGCAGTACTTC
cdr3_aa: CAIRQGGYNEQYF
d_call: TRBD1
j_call: TRBJ2-5
v_call: TRBV12-3/TRBV12-4
clone_size: .

cdr3_nt: TGTGCCAGCACCCCAGGGAGGGAGCAGTACTTC
cdr3_aa: CASTPGREQYF
d_call: TRBD2
j_call: TRBJ2-4
v_call: TRBV7-3
clone_size: .

cdr3_nt: TGCGCCAGCAGCCAAGCCGGGACGACTAATGAAAAACTGTTTTTT
cdr3_aa: CASSQAGTTNEKLFF
d_call: .
j_call: TRBJ1-4
v_call: TRBV4-3
clone_size: few

cdr3_nt: TGTGCCAGCAGCTTAGATAGTTGGGACTTAACCTACGAGCAGTACTTC
cdr3_aa: CASSLDSWDLTYEQYF
d_call: .
j_call: TRBJ2-7
v_call: TRBV11-2
clone_size: few

cdr3_nt: TGTGCCAGCAGTTACTCGCCCGGGGAGCCCCAGCATTTT
cdr3_aa: CASSYSPGEPQHF
d_call: .
j_call: TRBJ1-5
v_call: TRBV9
clone_size: few

cdr3_nt: TGTGCCAGCAGCCAAGATCCGGAGGGAACTGGGGCCAACGTCCTGACTTTC
cdr3_aa: CASSQDPEGTGANVLTF
d_call: .
j_call: TRBJ2-6
v_call: TRBV3-1
clone_size: .

cdr3_nt: TGTGCCAGCAGCCGGCGGACAGGGGGTTCCTACAATGAGCAGTTCTTC
cdr3_aa: CASSRRTGGSYNEQFF
d_call: TRBD1
j_call: TRBJ2-1
v_call: TRBV11-1
clone_size: .

cdr3_nt: TGTGCCAGACTAGAATTTTGTTTGAATGAGCAGTTCTTC
cdr3_aa: CARLEFCLNEQFF
d_call: .
j_call: TRBJ2-1
v_call: TRBV21-1
clone_size: .

cdr3_nt: TGTGCCAGCAGTGTGTGGGACAGCGTTCTCACTGAAGCTTTCTTT
cdr3_aa: CASSVWDSVLTEAFF
d_call: TRBD1
j_call: TRBJ1-1
v_call: TRBV25-1
clone_size: once

cdr3_nt: TGTGCCAGCAGCCAAGAGGGGGTGATTGGGGCCTACAATGAGCAGTTCTTC
cdr3_aa: CASSQEGVIGAYNEQFF
d_call: .
j_call: TRBJ2-1
v_call: TRBV3-1
clone_size: .

cdr3_nt: TGTGCCAGCAGCGTAGCTATCGCTAGCGGGGGAGGTGAGCAGTTCTTC
cdr3_aa: CASSVAIASGGGEQFF
d_call: TRBD2
j_call: TRBJ2-1
v_call: TRBV9
clone_size: .

cdr3_nt: TGTGCCAGCAGCCAAGTTACAGGGGGCGGCAGTGGCTACACCTTC
cdr3_aa: CASSQVTGGGSGYTF
d_call: TRBD1
j_call: TRBJ1-2
v_call: TRBV4-2
clone_size: .

cdr3_nt: TGTGCCAGCAGTTACTCGAGGGCTCGCACAGATACGCAGTATTTT
cdr3_aa: CASSYSRARTDTQYF
d_call: .
j_call: TRBJ2-3
v_call: TRBV6-5
clone_size: few

cdr3_nt: TGTGCCAGCAGCCAAGTAACAGGGAGAAATGGCTACACCTTC
cdr3_aa: CASSQVTGRNGYTF
d_call: .
j_call: TRBJ1-2
v_call: TRBV14
clone_size: few

cdr3_nt: TGTGCCAGCAGCTTAGAATTAACGAGCTCCTACAATGAGCAGTTCTTC
cdr3_aa: CASSLELTSSYNEQFF
d_call: .
j_call: TRBJ2-1
v_call: TRBV11-1
clone_size: .

cdr3_nt: TGTGCCAACAGTAACCCGCCGGGGGGCACAGATACGCAGTATTTT
cdr3_aa: CANSNPPGGTDTQYF
d_call: .
j_call: TRBJ2-3
v_call: TRBV6-5
clone_size: .

cdr3_nt: TGCAGTGCTAGACCGCGTTGGAGCGGGACTTACAATGAGCAGTTCTTC
cdr3_aa: CSARPRWSGTYNEQFF
d_call: TRBD2
j_call: TRBJ2-1
v_call: TRBV20-1
clone_size: .

cdr3_nt: TGTGCCGGCGGAAGGGACATACCAACCTACAATGAGCAGTTCTTC
cdr3_aa: CAGGRDIPTYNEQFF
d_call: .
j_call: TRBJ2-1
v_call: TRBV7-9
clone_size: .

cdr3_nt: TGCGCCAGCAGCCAGGGACAGGGTATCAATGAGCAGTTCTTC
cdr3_aa: CASSQGQGINEQFF
d_call: TRBD1
j_call: TRBJ2-1
v_call: TRBV4-1
clone_size: .

cdr3_nt: TGTGCCAGCAGCCAAACGGACAGGGGGCAAGAGACCCAGTACTTC
cdr3_aa: CASSQTDRGQETQYF
d_call: TRBD1
j_call: TRBJ2-5
v_call: TRBV4-2
clone_size: many

cdr3_nt: TGTGCCACCAGCAGAGAAACCCCTAGGGCTAAAAAGACGGATACGCAGTATTTT
cdr3_aa: CATSRETPRAKKTDTQYF
d_call: .
j_call: TRBJ2-3
v_call: TRBV15
clone_size: few

cdr3_nt: TGTGCCAGCAGTGAAGCGGTCTCAGGGATCGCCTACGAGCAGTACTTC
cdr3_aa: CASSEAVSGIAYEQYF
d_call: .
j_call: TRBJ2-7
v_call: TRBV6-1
clone_size: few

cdr3_nt: TGTGCCAGCAGTTACGTCGGGAGGCCCTACGAGCAGTACTTC
cdr3_aa: CASSYVGRPYEQYF
d_call: TRBD2
j_call: TRBJ2-7
v_call: TRBV6-2/TRBV6-3
clone_size: .

cdr3_nt: TGTGCCAGCATACAAAACAATGAGCAGTTCTTC
cdr3_aa: CASIQNNEQFF
d_call: .
j_call: TRBJ2-1
v_call: TRBV2
clone_size: few

cdr3_nt: TGTGCCAGCAGCCACTTAGCGGGGGGCCAAGAGACCCAGTACTTC
cdr3_aa: CASSHLAGGQETQYF
d_call: TRBD2
j_call: TRBJ2-5
v_call: TRBV7-2
clone_size: once

cdr3_nt: TGTGCCAGCAGTAGGGGACTAGCCCGTTACAATGAGCAGTTCTTC
cdr3_aa: CASSRGLARYNEQFF
d_call: TRBD2
j_call: TRBJ2-1
v_call: TRBV6-8
clone_size: .

cdr3_nt: TGTGCCAGCAAGCCGGACGGAATGACAGATACGCAGTATTTT
cdr3_aa: CASKPDGMTDTQYF
d_call: .
j_call: TRBJ2-3
v_call: TRBV7-9
clone_size: few

cdr3_nt: TGTGCCAGCATTCTGCAGGGGGCTTTCAATGAGCAGTTCTTC
cdr3_aa: CASILQGAFNEQFF
d_call: TRBD1
j_call: TRBJ2-1
v_call: TRBV6-6
clone_size: .

cdr3_nt: TGTGCCAGCAGTTGGGAGACAGGGGAATCCTACGAGCAGTACTTC
cdr3_aa: CASSWETGESYEQYF
d_call: TRBD1
j_call: TRBJ2-7
v_call: TRBV27
clone_size: .

cdr3_nt: TGTGCCAGCTCATCTTGGAGCTCTGGGGCCAACGTCCTGACTTTC
cdr3_aa: CASSSWSSGANVLTF
d_call: .
j_call: TRBJ2-6
v_call: TRBV6-5
clone_size: .

cdr3_nt: TGTGCCATCATAGGTAGGGGAGACTACGAGCAGTACTTC
cdr3_aa: CAIIGRGDYEQYF
d_call: .
j_call: TRBJ2-7
v_call: TRBV10-3
clone_size: many

cdr3_nt: TGTGCCAGCAGACCCGGACAGATTAACTATGGCTACACCTTC
cdr3_aa: CASRPGQINYGYTF
d_call: .
j_call: TRBJ1-2
v_call: TRBV12-3/TRBV12-4
clone_size: few

cdr3_nt: TGTGCCAGCACCCCTGAGGGTTCAAATGGCTACACCTTC
cdr3_aa: CASTPEGSNGYTF
d_call: .
j_call: TRBJ1-2
v_call: TRBV7-9
clone_size: .

cdr3_nt: TGTGCCAGCAGCTTAGAGAGCACCATCTACGAGCAGTACTTC
cdr3_aa: CASSLESTIYEQYF
d_call: .
j_call: TRBJ2-7
v_call: TRBV11-2
clone_size: .

cdr3_nt: TGTGCCAGCAGTTTATCTCGGACGGCGCAGTATTTT
cdr3_aa: CASSLSRTAQYF
d_call: .
j_call: TRBJ2-3
v_call: TRBV27
clone_size: .

cdr3_nt: TGTGCCCCTTATGGGGCGCTCGGAGAGACCCAGTACTTC
cdr3_aa: CAPYGALGETQYF
d_call: .
j_call: TRBJ2-5
v_call: TRBV27
clone_size: .

cdr3_nt: TGTGCCAGCAGCGCTCTTGACCATCCCTACGAGCAGTACTTC
cdr3_aa: CASSALDHPYEQYF
d_call: .
j_call: TRBJ2-7
v_call: TRBV2
clone_size: .

cdr3_nt: TGCGCCAGCAGCATCCTATCCGGGACAGCTGGAGAGCAGTTCTTC
cdr3_aa: CASSILSGTAGEQFF
d_call: TRBD1
j_call: TRBJ2-1
v_call: TRBV5-1
clone_size: few

cdr3_nt: TGTGCCAGCAGTGCGGACACCTACGAGCAGTACTTC
cdr3_aa: CASSADTYEQYF
d_call: .
j_call: TRBJ2-7
v_call: TRBV5-6
clone_size: many

cdr3_nt: TGTGCCAGCAGCCAATATGCGGACTTCCTGCCCTATGGAGGTGAAGCTTTCTTT
cdr3_aa: CASSQYADFLPYGGEAFF
d_call: .
j_call: TRBJ1-1
v_call: TRBV14
clone_size: .

cdr3_nt: TGTGCCAGCAGTCTTTGGGACAGTATCGGGACTGAAGCTTTCTTT
cdr3_aa: CASSLWDSIGTEAFF
d_call: TRBD1
j_call: TRBJ1-1
v_call: TRBV6-2/TRBV6-3
clone_size: .